Each of the 13 T cell receptor beta chains below was sequenced from the same sample in a study of blood T cell repertoires in COVID-19. Only in-frame clones appear in the TCRdb table, and some are missing; sequencing was by immunoSEQ multiplex PCR. The sample has some 100,000 clones, approximately 86% seen once. The sequencing input was peripheral blood. These receptors all come from a man in his forties or fifties with COVID-19, enrolled during active disease.

The gene calls are TRBV20-1 and TRBJ1-1, with a possible D match to TRBD1 (5 bases). V lost 3 bases and J lost 4, with 12 bases in between. The CDR3 totals 13 residues. Germline lookup yields CDR1 DFQATT and CDR2 SNEGSKA (reference sequence). DNA for the CDR3: TGCAGTGCTAGTCTGGGGGGTGTCACTGAAGCTTTCTTT. This sequence encodes CSASLGGVTEAFF.

The rearrangement links TRBV6-4 to TRBJ1-2; D might be TRBD1 (5 bases). Trimming took off 3 bases at V and 1 base at J, with 15 bases between the two ends. Germline loops: CDR1 MRHNA, CDR2 SNTAGT. The CDR3 has 16 residues. The CDR3 bases are TGTGCCAGCAGTGAGAGACCGGGACTGGGTAACTATGGCTACACCTTC. This codes for CASSERPGLGNYGYTF.

The chain is built from TRBV27 and TRBJ1-2, with 7 positions matching TRBD1. Germline trimming cut 5 bases from V and 6 bases from J; bases unmatched to any gene: 6. This CDR3 contains 13 residues. CDR1 and CDR2 from the germline V gene are MNHEY and SMNVEV (reference sequence). DNA for the CDR3: TGTGCCAGCAGTCTCAGACAGGGTGATGGCTACACCTTC. Its translation: CASSLRQGDGYTF.

This clone was detected a few times. The chain carries TRBV7-9 and TRBJ2-2, with D possibly TRBD2 on 5 matching bases. Between the trimmed V and J ends, which lost 2 bases and 5 bases, there was a span of 12 bases. Germline CDR1 and CDR2: SEHNR and FQNEAQ (reference sequence). This CDR3 has 15 residues. The CDR3 nucleotides are TGTGCCAGCAGCTTAAAAGTTCCGGGGACCGGGGAGCTGTTTTTT. This codes for CASSLKVPGTGELFF.

CDR3 nucleotide sequence: TGTGCCAGCAGTTACGGGTCAGGGATTAAGTCGTATGGCTACACCTTC. This sequence encodes CASSYGSGIKSYGYTF. The rearrangement joins TRBV6-5 to TRBJ1-2, with D possibly TRBD1 on 5 matching bases. The germline CDR1 and CDR2 sequences are MNHEY and SVGAGI. Trimming removed 2 bases from V and 5 bases from J, with 18 bases in between. The CDR3 is 16 residues long.

V and J are TRBV12-5 and TRBJ2-1; no clear D. Germline V gene lookup returns CDR1 LGHNT and CDR2 FRNRAP. CDR3 length: 11 amino acids. The V gene lost 5 bases and the J gene lost 4 bases, with 3 bases spanning the gap. The CDR3 bases are TGTGCTAGTGGTCTATACAATGAGCAGTTCTTC. Translated, it gives CASGLYNEQFF.

In its sample, this clone was seen once. The genes are TRBV6-5 and TRBJ1-2, with no clear D. Trimming shortened V by 10 bases and J by 7 bases, and 22 bases separated the two germline ends. Germline CDR1 MNHEY, CDR2 SVGAGI. CDR3 length equals 14 residues. CDR3 loop: CATFPERRVSGYTF. The CDR3 coding sequence is TGTGCCACCTTCCCGGAGCGACGTGTGAGTGGCTACACCTTC.

V usage is TRBV19 and J usage is TRBJ2-1, with TRBD2 matching over 8 bases. Germline V lookup: CDR1 LNHDA, CDR2 SQIVND (reference sequence). V gave up 3 bases and J gave up 2 bases; unmatched junction bases: 6. This CDR3 has 16 residues. The CDR3 spells CASSIFSGETYNEQFF. In DNA form, the CDR3 reads TGTGCCAGTAGTATTTTTAGCGGGGAAACCTACAATGAGCAGTTCTTC.

J is TRBJ2-3 and V is TRBV7-9; D gene ambiguous. Trimming stripped 1 base from V and 0 bases from J, with 5 bases between. From germline, CDR1 is SEHNR and CDR2 FQNEAQ (reference sequence). This CDR3 is built from 14 residues. In DNA, the CDR3 is TGTGCCAGCAGCTTAGGGGCTAGCACAGATACGCAGTATTTT. This translates into CASSLGASTDTQYF.

This clone was found once. V usage is TRBV3-1 (or the pseudogene TRBV3-2) and J usage is TRBJ2-1; D gene unclear. V dropped 1 base and J dropped 3 bases, with 13 bases sitting between them. CDR3 length: 16 amino acids. Germline V gene data show CDR1 as LGHDT and CDR2 as YNNKEL (reference sequence). CDR3: CASSQGAGIGYNEQFF. CDR3 coding DNA: TGTGCCAGCAGCCAAGGGGCTGGTATCGGCTACAATGAGCAGTTCTTC.

V gene TRBV2 combines with J gene TRBJ2-7; 7 positions match TRBD2. V was clipped by 7 bases and J by 4 bases; unmatched bases: 10. The CDR3 covers 14 residues. Germline V gene lookup returns CDR1 SNHLY and CDR2 FYNNEI. CDR3 protein: CASKGLPAHYEQYF. CDR3 DNA: TGTGCCAGCAAGGGACTACCCGCCCATTACGAGCAGTACTTC.

The chain couples TRBV30 to TRBJ2-3; D not certain. V lost 4 bases to trimming and J lost 5 bases, with 10 bases between them. The CDR3 spans 12 residues. Per the germline V gene, CDR1 is GTSNPN and CDR2 is SVGIG (reference sequence). In DNA, the CDR3 is TGTGCCTGGAACCGCCGGTTAGATACGCAGTATTTT. Its translation: CAWNRRLDTQYF.

The rearrangement links TRBV2 to TRBJ1-5; 12 bases line up with TRBD1. There are 16 residues in the CDR3. In germline, CDR1 is SNHLY, CDR2 FYNNEI. V was clipped by 6 bases and J by 6 bases; unmatched bases: 9. The CDR3 coding sequence is TGTGCCAGCAGCGGGGGTGGGACAGGGGGCCGTCAGCCCCAGCATTTT. It specifies CASSGGGTGGRQPQHF.